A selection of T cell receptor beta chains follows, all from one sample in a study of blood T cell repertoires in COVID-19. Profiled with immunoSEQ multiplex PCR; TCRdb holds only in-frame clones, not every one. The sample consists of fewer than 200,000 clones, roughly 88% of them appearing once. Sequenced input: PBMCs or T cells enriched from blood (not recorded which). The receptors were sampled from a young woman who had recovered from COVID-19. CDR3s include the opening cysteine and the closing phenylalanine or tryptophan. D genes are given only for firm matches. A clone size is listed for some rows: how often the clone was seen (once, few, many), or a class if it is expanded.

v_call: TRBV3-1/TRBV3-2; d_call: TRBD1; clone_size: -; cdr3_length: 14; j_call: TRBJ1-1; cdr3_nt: TGTGCCAGCAGCCAAGATCAGGGGGCACGTGTAGCTTTCTTT; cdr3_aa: CASSQDQGARVAFF
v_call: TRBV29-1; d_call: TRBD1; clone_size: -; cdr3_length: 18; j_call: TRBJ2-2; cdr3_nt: TGCAGCGTTGCAGGGCGGGACAGGGGGCGCGGTGGCACCGGGGAGCTGTTTTTT; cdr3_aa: CSVAGRDRGRGGTGELFF
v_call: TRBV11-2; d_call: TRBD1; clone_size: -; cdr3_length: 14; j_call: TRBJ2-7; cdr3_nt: TGTGCCAGCAGCTTCGGGACAGCTTCCTACGAGCAGTACTTC; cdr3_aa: CASSFGTASYEQYF
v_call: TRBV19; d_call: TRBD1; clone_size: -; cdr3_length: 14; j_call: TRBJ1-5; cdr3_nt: TGTGCCAGTAGTATGACAGGGAGTGCTCAGCCCCAGCATTTT; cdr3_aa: CASSMTGSAQPQHF
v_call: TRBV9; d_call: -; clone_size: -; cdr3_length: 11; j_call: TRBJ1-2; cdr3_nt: TGTGCCAGCACGGGAGGCGGCGGCTACACCTTC; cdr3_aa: CASTGGGGYTF
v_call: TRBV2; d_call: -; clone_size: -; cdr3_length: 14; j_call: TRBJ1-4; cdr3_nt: TGTGCCAGCAGGGCACCCGACAGTAATGAAAAACTGTTTTTT; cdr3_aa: CASRAPDSNEKLFF
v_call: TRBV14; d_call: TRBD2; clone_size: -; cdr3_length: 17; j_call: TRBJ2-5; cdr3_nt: TGTGCCAGCAGCCAAGCCCGCGGGAGGGATTTTGAAGAGACCCAGTACTTC; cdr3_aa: CASSQARGRDFEETQYF
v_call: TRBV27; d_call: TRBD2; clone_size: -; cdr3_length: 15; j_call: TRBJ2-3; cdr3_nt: TGTGCCAGCAGTTCCAGCGGGGTAAGCACAGATACGCAGTATTTT; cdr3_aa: CASSSSGVSTDTQYF
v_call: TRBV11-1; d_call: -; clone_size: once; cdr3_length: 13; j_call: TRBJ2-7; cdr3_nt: TGTGCCAGCAGCTTAGTCGGGTCCTACGAGCAGTACTTC; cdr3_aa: CASSLVGSYEQYF
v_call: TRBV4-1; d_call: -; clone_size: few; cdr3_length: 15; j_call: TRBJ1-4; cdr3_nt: TGCGCCAGCAGCCAAACGCAGGGAAATAATGAAAAACTGTTTTTT; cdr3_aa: CASSQTQGNNEKLFF
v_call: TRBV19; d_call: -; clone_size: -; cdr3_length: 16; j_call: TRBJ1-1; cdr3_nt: TGTGCCAGTAGTATCGGGGGTCGGCTGGGGAACACTGAAGCTTTCTTT; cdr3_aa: CASSIGGRLGNTEAFF